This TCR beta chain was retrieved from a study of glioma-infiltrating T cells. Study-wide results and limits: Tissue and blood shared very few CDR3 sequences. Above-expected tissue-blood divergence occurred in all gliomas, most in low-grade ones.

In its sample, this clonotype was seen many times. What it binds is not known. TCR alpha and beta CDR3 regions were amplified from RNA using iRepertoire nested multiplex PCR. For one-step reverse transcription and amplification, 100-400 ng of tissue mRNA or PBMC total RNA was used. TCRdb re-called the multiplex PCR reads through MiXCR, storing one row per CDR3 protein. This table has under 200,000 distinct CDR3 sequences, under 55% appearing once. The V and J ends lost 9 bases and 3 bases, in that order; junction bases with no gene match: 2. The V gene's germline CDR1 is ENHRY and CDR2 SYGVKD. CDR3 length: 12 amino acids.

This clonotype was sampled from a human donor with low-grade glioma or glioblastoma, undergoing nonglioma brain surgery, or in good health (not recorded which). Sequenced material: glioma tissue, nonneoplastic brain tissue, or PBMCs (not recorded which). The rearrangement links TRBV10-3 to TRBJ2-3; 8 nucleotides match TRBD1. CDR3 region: CAIGQGTDTQYF. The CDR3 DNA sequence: TGTGCCATTGGACAGGGTACAGATACGCAGTATTTT.